Shown below are 15 T cell receptor beta chains from a single sample sequenced in a study of blood T cell repertoires in COVID-19. Generated by immunoSEQ multiplex PCR, the TCRdb table keeps only in-frame clones and is missing some. Seen here are some 240,000 clones, around 87% observed once, and the top ten hold 3% to 4%. Sequenced material: PBMCs or T cells enriched from blood (not recorded which). These receptors all stem from a woman aged 40 to 49 with acute COVID-19.

V gene TRBV10-3 combines with J gene TRBJ1-4, with D possibly TRBD1 on 5 matching bases. Trimming stripped 5 bases from V and 7 bases from J, with 11 bases between. The germline V gene encodes CDR1 ENHRY and CDR2 SYGVKD. The CDR3 is 13 amino acids. The CDR3, as DNA: TGTGCCATCAGTCAGGGCCTTGGTGAAAAACTGTTTTTT. Its translation: CAISQGLGEKLFF.

J is TRBJ2-7 and V is TRBV6-5; the match to TRBD1 covers 10 bases. The length of the CDR3 is 13 residues. J gave up 6 bases and V 5 bases, and 4 bases lay outside the gene matches. The germline gives CDR1 MNHEY, CDR2 SVGAGI. The CDR3 sequence: CASSPGTGVEQYF. CDR3 coding DNA: TGTGCCAGCAGTCCCGGGACAGGGGTCGAGCAGTACTTC.

The V call is TRBV7-9, the J call TRBJ1-6; unclear D gene. Germline loops: CDR1 SEHNR, CDR2 FQNEAQ (reference sequence). The germline V and J ends were trimmed by 7 bases and 7 bases, with 14 bases remaining between them. This CDR3 spans 14 amino acids. The CDR3 nucleotides are TGTGCCAGCACCACGAGGGCAGAGAATTCACCCCTCCACTTT. Protein product: CASTTRAENSPLHF.

The rearrangement uses TRBV5-1 and TRBJ2-5, with TRBD2 matching 7 bases. V lost 3 bases and J lost 0; bases outside the gene matches: 2. Germline V lookup: CDR1 SGHRS, CDR2 YFSETQ. This CDR3 has 14 residues. CDR3 residues: CASSWGGNQETQYF. As DNA, the CDR3 is TGCGCCAGCAGCTGGGGGGGGAACCAAGAGACCCAGTACTTC.

V usage is TRBV13 and J usage is TRBJ2-2, with 7 positions matching TRBD2. After removal of 5 bases from V and 7 bases from J, the junction contained 13 bases not matched to a gene. This CDR3 contains 16 residues. CDR1 is PRHDT, CDR2 FYEKMQ, per germline (reference sequence). The CDR3 bases are TGTGCCAGCAGCAGGTCGGGACTACCCCTAGGCGGGGAGCTGTTTTTT. Residues: CASSRSGLPLGGELFF.

V and J are TRBV25-1 and TRBJ2-7, with TRBD2 identical over 11 bases. CDR3 length equals 16 residues. After removal of 1 base from V and 2 bases from J, the junction contained 4 bases not matched to a gene. CDR1 is MGHDK, CDR2 SYGVNS, per germline. The CDR3 is CASSESLAGGAYEQYF. The CDR3 nucleotides read TGTGCCAGCAGTGAATCCCTAGCGGGAGGCGCCTACGAGCAGTACTTC.

The rearrangement joins TRBV6-5 to TRBJ1-1, with TRBD1 matching 7 bases. The V gene's germline CDR1 is MNHEY and CDR2 SVGAGI. The V and J ends lost 5 bases and 2 bases, in that order; junction bases with no gene match: 8. The CDR3 runs to 15 residues. The CDR3 region has the DNA TGTGCCAGCAGTCCAAGACAGGGAATTAACACTGAAGCTTTCTTT. This sequence encodes CASSPRQGINTEAFF.

This chain links TRBV6-1 with TRBJ1-1; D remains ambiguous. The CDR3 sequence is 14 residues long. Trimming pared 2 bases from V and 2 bases from J, leaving 9 bases between. Germline V gene data show CDR1 as MNHNS and CDR2 as SASEGT. The DNA for the CDR3 is TGTGCCAGCAGTGAATTGGGCACCAACACTGAAGCTTTCTTT. Its protein product is CASSELGTNTEAFF.

V usage is TRBV13 and J usage is TRBJ2-1; 8 bases fit TRBD2. Unmatched junction bases numbered 4, after V lost 2 bases and J lost 7 bases. The CDR3 covers 14 residues. The germline V gene has CDR1 PRHDT and CDR2 FYEKMQ (reference sequence). The CDR3 spells CASSLQGLENEQFF. The CDR3 DNA reads TGTGCCAGCAGCTTACAGGGACTAGAGAATGAGCAGTTCTTC.

The chain couples TRBV19 to TRBJ2-7; TRBD2 agrees at 10 bases. The CDR3 totals 14 residues. Germline V lookup: CDR1 LNHDA, CDR2 SQIVND (reference sequence). The V gene end was trimmed by 5 bases and the J gene end by 3 bases; junction bases not matched to a gene: 4. CDR3 in amino acids: CASSPRTSGYEQYF. The CDR3 DNA is TGTGCCAGTAGTCCTAGGACTAGCGGCTACGAGCAGTACTTC.

The V call is TRBV7-9, the J call TRBJ2-7; 11 nucleotides agree with TRBD2. The CDR3 spans 14 residues. Germline lookup yields CDR1 SEHNR and CDR2 FQNEAQ (reference sequence). With 4 bases clipped from V and 3 bases from J, the junction kept 2 bases outside the gene matches. For the CDR3, the DNA is TGTGCCAGCAGCTCGGGACTAGCGGTCTACGAGCAGTACTTC. Amino acids: CASSSGLAVYEQYF.

The chain has TRBV4-1 and TRBJ2-1, with D possibly TRBD2 on 6 matching bases. V lost 3 bases, J lost 7 bases, and 16 bases lay in between. The CDR3 covers 15 residues. Germline lookup yields CDR1 MGHRA and CDR2 YSYEKL. The DNA for the CDR3 is TGCGCCAGCAGCCATCTTCAACTAGCCGGGAATGAGCAGTTCTTC. It yields the protein CASSHLQLAGNEQFF.

This chain connects TRBV5-3 to TRBJ2-7; a possible D gene is TRBD2 (6 bases). TRBV5-3 is labeled an ORF, and its function is uncertain. The CDR3 contains 17 residues. V lost 4 bases and J lost 2, with 22 bases in between. For the CDR3, the DNA is TGTGCCAGAAGCCCAATATCTAATGGCGGGGTGGCCTACGAGCAGTACTTC. It specifies CARSPISNGGVAYEQYF.

The chain recombines TRBV10-3 with TRBJ2-5, with 9 bases matching TRBD1. CDR1 ENHRY and CDR2 SYGVKD come from the germline V gene. Trimming took 3 bases from V and 2 from J; bases not matched to a gene: 4. The CDR3 consists of 15 residues. The CDR3 is CAISEQDRGQETQYF. The CDR3 DNA sequence: TGTGCCATCAGTGAACAGGACAGGGGACAAGAGACCCAGTACTTC.

The rearrangement links TRBV19 to TRBJ2-3; 11 nucleotides line up with TRBD2. Unmatched junction bases numbered 12, after V lost 5 bases and J lost 5 bases. This CDR3 spans 17 amino acids. Germline values: CDR1 LNHDA, CDR2 SQIVND (reference sequence). CDR3 sequence (DNA): TGTGCCAGTAGTTCAGGGACTAGCGGAGGGCGGCAAGATACGCAGTATTTT. Encoded protein: CASSSGTSGGRQDTQYF.